This TCR beta chain was captured in a study of cytomegalovirus exposure and HLA in healthy donors. Regarding the study as a whole: In a later analysis, at a false discovery rate of 0.05, fewer than 20,000 TCR beta sequences matched HLA alleles. Reportedly, a later analysis found an Asian-associated ancestry cluster had fewer N-insertions than the approximately 700-donor mean. In a later analysis, TCR beta V- and J-gene trimming was associated with a missense DCLRE1C variant. A later analysis reported that several of the most significant clusters appeared to be linked to common viral pathogens, among them Epstein-Barr virus.

PCR used 60 Vbeta primers and 13 Jbeta primers. This table comes from immunoSEQ multiplex PCR, and its TCRdb copy is limited to in-frame clones, with some not included. The sample contains nearly 110,000 clones, more than 65% of which appear only once. V lost 5 bases and J lost 7; bases outside the gene matches: 6. Looked up from germline, CDR1 is SEHNR and CDR2 is FQNEAQ (reference sequence). This CDR3 has 14 residues. As to this clone: Its antigen is currently unknown.

This chain uses TRBV7-9 with TRBJ1-5; 9 positions agree with TRBD1. The TCR was taken from a male donor in good health and CMV-seronegative. Sequencing was carried out using PBMCs. The CDR3 DNA reads as TGTGCCAGCAGCCGGACAGGGGTCGGCCAGCCCCAGCATTTT. This encodes CASSRTGVGQPQHF.